The 20 T cell receptor beta chains given below trace back to one sample, sequenced in a study of Graves' ophthalmopathy and Graves' hyperthyroidism. Amplified TCR beta CDR3 regions were obtained using RNA transcripts as template. An opening RT-PCR round employed HTBI primers and preceded a second-round multiplex PCR. Using its own MiXCR run on the multiplex PCR reads, TCRdb lists one record per CDR3 protein. Seen here are about 220,000 distinct CDR3 sequences, roughly a fifth observed once, and the top ten hold roughly 39%. What was sequenced was peripheral blood. These receptors were obtained from a woman aged 45-59 years with Graves' ophthalmopathy.

Many counts were recorded for this clonotype. The rearrangement links TRBV4-2 to TRBJ1-1; maybe TRBD1 (5 bases). CDR3 length: 15 residues. Germline CDR1 LGHNA, CDR2 YNFKEQ. V was trimmed by 2 bases and J by 4 bases, leaving 14 bases between them. In nucleotides, the CDR3 is TGTGCCAGCAGCCAATTATCGGGCGGGGGCACTGAAGCTTTCTTT. Its translation is CASSQLSGGGTEAFF.

The table lists this clonotype with many counts. The gene calls are TRBV24-1 and TRBJ2-5, with D perhaps matching TRBD2 (6 bases). Germline-derived CDR1 and CDR2 are KGHDR and SFDVKD. The CDR3 sequence is 15 residues long. The V and J ends lost 6 bases and 1 base respectively, with 14 bases between them. The CDR3 DNA follows: TGTGCCACCAGTTTCGGCGGGGCCCTCCAAGAGACCCAGTACTTC. Residues: CATSFGGALQETQYF.

This clonotype was detected many times. CDR3 coding DNA: TGTGCCAGCAGTGAACGACCAACTGAAGCTTTCTTT. As protein: CASSERPTEAFF. The gene calls are TRBV28 and TRBJ1-1; no clear D. Germline values: CDR1 MDHEN, CDR2 SYDVKM. The CDR3 is 12 amino acids. V gave up 5 bases and J gave up 5 bases, with 9 bases separating them.

This clonotype was detected many times. This sequence joins TRBV12-3 or TRBV12-4 and TRBJ2-7; D may be TRBD1 or TRBD2 (5 bases each). The V gene lost 10 bases and the J gene lost 4 bases, with 17 bases spanning the gap. The CDR3 runs to 13 residues. CDR3 nucleotides: TGTGCCACCGCCCTCGGGGCCTTTTACGAGCAGTACTTC. Protein sequence: CATALGAFYEQYF.

The chain uses TRBV6-5 and TRBJ1-1; D is unresolved. The CDR3 loop spans 15 amino acids. CDR1 is MNHEY, CDR2 SVGAGI, per germline. V was clipped by 0 bases and J by 1 base, with 9 bases between them. CDR3 coding DNA: TGTGCCAGCAGTTACTCGATACGGGGGAACACTGAAGCTTTCTTT. Translated, it gives CASSYSIRGNTEAFF.

This clonotype was found many times. The V gene is TRBV20-1, the J gene TRBJ1-2; D unclear. CDR1 DFQATT and CDR2 SNEGSKA come from the germline V gene (reference sequence). Trimming stripped 3 bases from V and 4 bases from J, with 9 bases between. The CDR3 is 12 residues long. DNA of the CDR3: TGCAGTGCTAGCTCAGGTTCCTATGGCTACACCTTC. Its protein product is CSASSGSYGYTF.

This clonotype was seen ten or more times. J is TRBJ2-5 and V is TRBV18; D perhaps matches TRBD2 (5 bases). Per the germline V gene, CDR1 is KGHSH and CDR2 is LQKENI. The CDR3 length is 15 residues. The V gene lost 0 bases and the J gene lost 1 base, with 9 bases spanning the gap. CDR3 in amino acids: CASSPPRVPQETQYF. The DNA for the CDR3 is TGTGCCAGCTCACCACCGAGGGTTCCCCAAGAGACCCAGTACTTC.

The rearrangement joins TRBV6-1 to TRBJ1-2; D possibly corresponds to TRBD1 (6 bases). With 1 base removed from V and 7 bases from J, the gap between germline ends came to 13 bases. CDR3 size: 14 residues. The germline V gene encodes CDR1 MNHNS and CDR2 SASEGT. The CDR3 DNA sequence: TGTGCCAGCAGTGAAGATCGGGGGGGGCTTGGCTACACCTTC. This encodes CASSEDRGGLGYTF.

Remarks on this clonotype: Germline is not matched at one junction end, which may reflect a read error. The gene calls are TRBV12-3 or TRBV12-4 and TRBJ1-1; no firm D call. The CDR3 totals 14 residues. The CDR3 reads CASSFLLLNTEAYF. The CDR3 nucleotides are TGTGCCAGCAGTTTTCTGCTGTTGAACACTGAAGCTTACTTT.

This clonotype was recorded at least ten times. The chain has TRBV18 and TRBJ1-1; the match to TRBD1 covers 10 bases. The junction had 7 bases not matched to a gene; V was cut back by 2 bases and J by 1 base. Germline-derived CDR1 and CDR2 are KGHSH and LQKENI. The length of the CDR3 is 17 residues. CDR3 nucleotide sequence: TGTGCCAGCTCACCATCCCGGGACAGGGGAGCGAACACTGAAGCTTTCTTT. It codes for CASSPSRDRGANTEAFF.

J is TRBJ1-2 and V is TRBV12-3 or TRBV12-4, with a weak D call TRBD1 (5 bases). Trimming removed 7 bases at V and 4 bases at J, with 22 bases between. The CDR3 is 16 amino acids. DNA for the CDR3: TGTGCCAGCAATGATGGGGCGTTCGGGGGGACCTATGGCTACACCTTC. It encodes CASNDGAFGGTYGYTF.

This clonotype was observed at least ten times. The rearrangement links TRBV2 to TRBJ2-7; a possible D gene is TRBD1 (5 bases). There are 10 residues in the CDR3. Germline-derived CDR1 and CDR2 are SNHLY and FYNNEI. V was clipped by 6 bases and J by 11 bases, with 11 bases between them. The CDR3: CASSQGRKYF. CDR3 nucleotide sequence: TGTGCCAGCAGCCAGGGAAGAAAGTACTTC.

This clonotype appeared many times. CDR3 loop: CSGDSLLLETQYF. The CDR3, as DNA: TGCAGCGGGGACTCCTTACTCCTAGAGACCCAGTACTTC. The chain recombines TRBV20-1 with TRBJ2-5; D may be TRBD2 (6 bases). CDR3 length: 13 amino acids. Germline-derived CDR1 and CDR2 are DFQATT and SNEGSKA (reference sequence).

This clonotype was detected ten times or more. The V call is TRBV24-1, the J call TRBJ2-5; D remains unclear. The CDR3 runs 14 residues. V gave up 5 bases and J gave up 0 bases, with 9 bases separating them. The germline V gene has CDR1 KGHDR and CDR2 SFDVKD. The CDR3 DNA reads TGTGCCACCAGTGCGGCGGCGTACCAAGAGACCCAGTACTTC. Its protein product is CATSAAAYQETQYF.

This clonotype was observed many times. The rearrangement joins TRBV12-3 or TRBV12-4 to TRBJ2-4, with TRBD2 as a possible D gene (6 bases). The V end lost 6 bases, the J end lost 5 bases, and 17 bases lay between the germline ends. The CDR3 has 15 residues. The CDR3 loop is CASSPTLGRQNIQYF. The CDR3 DNA reads as TGTGCCAGCAGCCCTACCCTAGGGAGGCAAAACATTCAGTACTTC.

This clonotype was found many times. The chain recombines TRBV6-1 with TRBJ2-5; 7 bases agree with TRBD2. CDR3 length equals 15 residues. V dropped 6 bases and J dropped 4; count of bases not matched to a gene: 11. CDR1 and CDR2 (germline): MNHNS, SASEGT. The DNA of the CDR3 is TGTGCCAGCAGGCTAGCGGAGCGCGGGATAGAGACCCAGTACTTC. It encodes CASRLAERGIETQYF.

This clonotype has at least ten counts. The rearrangement joins TRBV19 to TRBJ2-5; 9 bases agree with TRBD2. The length of the CDR3 is 14 residues. Germline loops: CDR1 LNHDA, CDR2 SQIVND (reference sequence). Trimming at V came to 7 bases and at J to 5 bases, leaving 8 bases not matched to a gene. As DNA, the CDR3 is TGTGCCAGTAAGAACGTAGCGGGAGTGGAGACCCAGTACTTC. Translation gives CASKNVAGVETQYF.

In this sample, this clonotype turned up many times. The chain carries TRBV10-3 and TRBJ1-5; TRBD1 might be the D (5 bases). The ends were cut back, 5 bases at V and 6 bases at J, with 11 bases in the middle. There are 13 residues in the CDR3. Per germline, CDR1 ENHRY and CDR2 SYGVKD. In nucleotides, the CDR3 is TGTGCCATCAGTACCGGGACGTCTCAGCCCCAGCATTTT. Translating it yields CAISTGTSQPQHF.

Of note for this clonotype: Being one base from a much bigger clone, this may be a read error. This chain uses TRBV7-7 with TRBJ2-5, with D unclear. The CDR3 consists of 13 residues. Germline loops: CDR1 SSHAT, CDR2 FNYEAQ (reference sequence). In nucleotides, the CDR3 is TGTGCTAGCAGCTTGGAGCGAGTGGAGACCCAGTACTTC. It is translated as CASSLERVETQYF. Filled out from reference TRBV7-7 and TRBJ2-5, the complete variable domain reads GAGVSQSPRYKVTKRGQDVTLRCDPISSHATLYWYQQALGQGPEFLTYFNYEAQPDKSGLPSDRFSAERPEGSISTLTIQRTEQRDSAMYRCASSLERVETQYFGPGTRLLVL.

For this clonotype: One end of the junction varies from germline; a read error may be responsible. CDR3 sequence: CANSPGQGVGNTIYF. The DNA for the CDR3 is TGTGCCAACAGTCCTGGACAGGGGGTTGGAAACACCATATATTTT. This sequence joins TRBV28 and TRBJ1-3; 10 bases are a match to TRBD1. CDR1 MDHEN and CDR2 SYDVKM come from the germline V gene. The CDR3 is made up of 15 amino acids.